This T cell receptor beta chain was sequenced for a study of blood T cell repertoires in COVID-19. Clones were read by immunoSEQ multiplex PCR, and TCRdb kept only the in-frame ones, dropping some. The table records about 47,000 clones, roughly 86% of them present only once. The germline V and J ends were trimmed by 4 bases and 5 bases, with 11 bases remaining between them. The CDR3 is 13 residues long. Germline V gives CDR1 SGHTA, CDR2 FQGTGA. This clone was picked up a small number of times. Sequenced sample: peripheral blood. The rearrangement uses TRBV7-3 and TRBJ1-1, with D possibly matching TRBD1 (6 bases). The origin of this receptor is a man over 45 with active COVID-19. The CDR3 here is CASSYTGLTEAFF. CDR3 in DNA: TGTGCCAGCAGCTACACAGGGTTGACTGAAGCTTTCTTT.